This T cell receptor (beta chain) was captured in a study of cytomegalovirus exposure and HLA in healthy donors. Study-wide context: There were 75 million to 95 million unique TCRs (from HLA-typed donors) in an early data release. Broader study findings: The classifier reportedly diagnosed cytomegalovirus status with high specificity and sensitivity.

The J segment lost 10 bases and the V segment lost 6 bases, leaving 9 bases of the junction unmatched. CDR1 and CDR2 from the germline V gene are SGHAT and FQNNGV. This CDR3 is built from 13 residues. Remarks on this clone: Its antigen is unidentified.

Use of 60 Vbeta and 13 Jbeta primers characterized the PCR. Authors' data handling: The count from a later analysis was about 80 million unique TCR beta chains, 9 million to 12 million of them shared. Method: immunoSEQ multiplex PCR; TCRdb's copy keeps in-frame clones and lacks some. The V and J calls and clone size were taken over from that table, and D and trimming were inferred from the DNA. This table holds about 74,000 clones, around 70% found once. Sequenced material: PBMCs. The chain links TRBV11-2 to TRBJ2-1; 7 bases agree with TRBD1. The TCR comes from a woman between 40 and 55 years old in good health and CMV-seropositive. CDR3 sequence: CASRGLVRGEQFF. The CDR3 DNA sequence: TGTGCCAGCAGGGGTCTAGTCAGGGGGGAGCAGTTCTTC. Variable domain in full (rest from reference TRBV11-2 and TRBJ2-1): EAGVAQSPRYKIIEKRQSVAFWCNPISGHATLYWYQQILGQGPKLLIQFQNNGVVDDSQLPKDRFSAERLKGVDSTLKIQPAKLEDSAVYLCASRGLVRGEQFFGPGTRLTVL.